The rows below give T cell receptor beta chains drawn from one sample of a study of T cell clonotyping in hematopoietic cell transplantation. Assay used: immunoSEQ multiplex PCR; TCRdb lists only in-frame clones, some missing. The sample has fewer than 45,000 clones; approximately 89% are singletons. The sample was peripheral blood mononuclear cells. These receptors were collected from a woman aged 35 to 49 in good health. Some clones in this sample may be carry-over from other donors' samples. The CDR3 runs from the conserved cysteine through the conserved F or W. The order of the fields is D gene, V gene, J gene, clone size, CDR3 DNA, CDR3 protein. A D gene is named only where the DNA matches it firmly. For some rows the clone size is stated as once, few or many, or as a class when expanded; others skip it.

d_gene: TRBD1; v_gene: TRBV2; j_gene: TRBJ2-7; abundance: NA; CDR3nt: TGTGCCAGCAGGACGACAGGGGGCGCCTACGAGCAGTACTTC; CDR3aa: CASRTTGGAYEQYF
d_gene: NA; v_gene: TRBV2; j_gene: TRBJ2-7; abundance: few; CDR3nt: TGTGCCAGCAGTGAATGGGACAACTCCTACGAGCAGTACTTC; CDR3aa: CASSEWDNSYEQYF
d_gene: NA; v_gene: TRBV9; j_gene: TRBJ1-2; abundance: NA; CDR3nt: TGTGCCAGCAGCGTGGGCGGACCAAACTATGGCTACACCTTC; CDR3aa: CASSVGGPNYGYTF
d_gene: NA; v_gene: TRBV28; j_gene: TRBJ2-7; abundance: NA; CDR3nt: TGTGCCAGCGGAAGGGACGAGCAGTACTTC; CDR3aa: CASGRDEQYF
d_gene: NA; v_gene: TRBV2; j_gene: TRBJ1-4; abundance: NA; CDR3nt: TGTGCCAGCAGTGCAGACACAGCAACTAATGAAAAACTGTTTTTT; CDR3aa: CASSADTATNEKLFF
d_gene: NA; v_gene: TRBV15; j_gene: TRBJ1-5; abundance: few; CDR3nt: TGTGCCACCGCCGGGGGACATAGCAATCAGCCCCAGCATTTT; CDR3aa: CATAGGHSNQPQHF
d_gene: NA; v_gene: TRBV2; j_gene: TRBJ2-5; abundance: NA; CDR3nt: TGTGCCAGCAGTGAGAAACAGACCCAGTACTTC; CDR3aa: CASSEKQTQYF
d_gene: NA; v_gene: TRBV14; j_gene: TRBJ2-1; abundance: NA; CDR3nt: TGTGCCAGCAGCCGAACAGGGAGCTCCTACAATGAGCAGTTCTTC; CDR3aa: CASSRTGSSYNEQFF
d_gene: TRBD2; v_gene: TRBV10-3; j_gene: TRBJ2-5; abundance: NA; CDR3nt: TGTGCCATCTCAGCTAGCGGGGCCCACCAAGAGACCCAGTACTTC; CDR3aa: CAISASGAHQETQYF
d_gene: TRBD2; v_gene: TRBV5-5; j_gene: TRBJ2-3; abundance: NA; CDR3nt: TGTGCCAGCAGCCCGAGCGGGAGTATCCCAGATACGCAGTATTTT; CDR3aa: CASSPSGSIPDTQYF
d_gene: TRBD1; v_gene: TRBV7-2; j_gene: TRBJ2-7; abundance: NA; CDR3nt: TGTGCCAGCAGCTTAGAGGGGACAGGGTACTTC; CDR3aa: CASSLEGTGYF
d_gene: TRBD1; v_gene: TRBV7-8; j_gene: TRBJ2-7; abundance: NA; CDR3nt: TGTGCCAGCAGCTTAGAGGGGGACCGGGACAGCAGTCTCGAGCAGTACTTC; CDR3aa: CASSLEGDRDSSLEQYF
d_gene: TRBD2; v_gene: TRBV6-4; j_gene: TRBJ2-3; abundance: NA; CDR3nt: TGTGCCAGCAAAATTGAGGCGGGGGCAGATACGCAGTATTTT; CDR3aa: CASKIEAGADTQYF
d_gene: TRBD2; v_gene: TRBV9; j_gene: TRBJ2-3; abundance: NA; CDR3nt: TGTGCCAGCAGCATTCCGACTAGCGGGAACACAGATACGCAGTATTTT; CDR3aa: CASSIPTSGNTDTQYF
d_gene: TRBD2; v_gene: TRBV11-2; j_gene: TRBJ2-5; abundance: NA; CDR3nt: TGTGCCAGCAGCAAACTAGCGGGAGCGTCAGAGACCCAGTACTTC; CDR3aa: CASSKLAGASETQYF
d_gene: NA; v_gene: TRBV30; j_gene: TRBJ2-7; abundance: NA; CDR3nt: TGTGCCTGGGACAGGACGGCCGGCTACGAGCAGTACTTC; CDR3aa: CAWDRTAGYEQYF
d_gene: NA; v_gene: TRBV27; j_gene: TRBJ1-5; abundance: NA; CDR3nt: TGTGCCAGCAGTGCAAATCTTGATCAGCCCCAGCATTTT; CDR3aa: CASSANLDQPQHF
d_gene: TRBD2; v_gene: TRBV5-4; j_gene: TRBJ2-3; abundance: NA; CDR3nt: TGTGCCAGCAGCCCCCAGACGGGAGGATTAGATACGCAGTATTTT; CDR3aa: CASSPQTGGLDTQYF
d_gene: NA; v_gene: TRBV7-6; j_gene: TRBJ1-2; abundance: NA; CDR3nt: TGTGCCAGCAGCTTGGGGGGGACGCCAGACTATGGCTACACCTTC; CDR3aa: CASSLGGTPDYGYTF
d_gene: TRBD1; v_gene: TRBV6-5; j_gene: TRBJ2-5; abundance: NA; CDR3nt: TGTGCCAGCAGGGAGGGGACAGGGGCTGGGGAGACCCAGTACTTC; CDR3aa: CASREGTGAGETQYF
d_gene: NA; v_gene: TRBV7-3; j_gene: TRBJ2-1; abundance: NA; CDR3nt: TGTGCCAGCAGCTTAACGATGGGCCGCGACAATGAGCAGTTCTTC; CDR3aa: CASSLTMGRDNEQFF
d_gene: TRBD1; v_gene: TRBV28; j_gene: TRBJ1-3; abundance: NA; CDR3nt: TGTGCCAGCAGTTCGAACGTAGGGACAGCTGGAAACACCATATATTTT; CDR3aa: CASSSNVGTAGNTIYF
d_gene: TRBD1; v_gene: TRBV28; j_gene: TRBJ1-5; abundance: few; CDR3nt: TGTGCCAGCAGTCTAATCACAGGGGCTATTAGCAATCAGCCCCAGCATTTT; CDR3aa: CASSLITGAISNQPQHF
d_gene: NA; v_gene: TRBV5-1; j_gene: TRBJ2-3; abundance: NA; CDR3nt: TGCGCCAGCAGCAGAGGCCGGCCCCGAATAGATACGCAGTATTTT; CDR3aa: CASSRGRPRIDTQYF
d_gene: NA; v_gene: TRBV19; j_gene: TRBJ1-4; abundance: NA; CDR3nt: TGTGCCAGTAGTGGGACCTCCCTGGGTGAAAAACTGTTTTTT; CDR3aa: CASSGTSLGEKLFF
d_gene: NA; v_gene: TRBV5-6; j_gene: TRBJ1-2; abundance: NA; CDR3nt: TGTGCCAGCAGCTTAACAGAGGGCTATGGCTACACCTTC; CDR3aa: CASSLTEGYGYTF
d_gene: TRBD1; v_gene: TRBV28; j_gene: TRBJ2-1; abundance: NA; CDR3nt: TGTGCCAGCAGATTACCCGGGACAGGAATAAATGAGCAGTTCTTC; CDR3aa: CASRLPGTGINEQFF
d_gene: NA; v_gene: TRBV28; j_gene: TRBJ2-2; abundance: NA; CDR3nt: TGTGCCGCCTGGGACAACGCGTTGACCGGGGAGCTGTTTTTT; CDR3aa: CAAWDNALTGELFF
d_gene: TRBD2; v_gene: TRBV30; j_gene: TRBJ2-7; abundance: once; CDR3nt: TGTGCCTGGAGCCTCCGGACTAGCGGCTACGAGCAGTACTTC; CDR3aa: CAWSLRTSGYEQYF
d_gene: TRBD1; v_gene: TRBV6-5; j_gene: TRBJ1-4; abundance: once; CDR3nt: TGTGCCAGCAGCACAGGGGAAGAAAAACTGTTTTTT; CDR3aa: CASSTGEEKLFF
d_gene: NA; v_gene: TRBV11-3; j_gene: TRBJ2-3; abundance: NA; CDR3nt: TGTGCCAGCAGCTTGGAATCCGGGGATACGCAGTATTTT; CDR3aa: CASSLESGDTQYF
d_gene: TRBD2; v_gene: TRBV4-2; j_gene: TRBJ2-6; abundance: NA; CDR3nt: TGTGCCAGCAGCCAAGTGGCGGGGGGCTCTGGGGCCAACGTCCTGACTTTC; CDR3aa: CASSQVAGGSGANVLTF
d_gene: TRBD1; v_gene: TRBV29-1; j_gene: TRBJ1-1; abundance: NA; CDR3nt: TGCAGCGTTGGACAGGGGAACACTGAAGCTTTCTTT; CDR3aa: CSVGQGNTEAFF
d_gene: NA; v_gene: TRBV2; j_gene: TRBJ1-1; abundance: NA; CDR3nt: TGTGCCACCAGCTGGGAGGTATCCACTGAAGCTTTCTTT; CDR3aa: CATSWEVSTEAFF
d_gene: TRBD2; v_gene: TRBV4-3; j_gene: TRBJ2-7; abundance: NA; CDR3nt: TGCGCCAGCAGCCAAGGGGTTTCTAGCGGGAGGCCGTACTTC; CDR3aa: CASSQGVSSGRPYF
d_gene: TRBD2; v_gene: TRBV7-8; j_gene: TRBJ2-2; abundance: NA; CDR3nt: TGTGCCAGCAGCTGGGGCGGGAGTACGACCGGGGAGCTGTTTTTT; CDR3aa: CASSWGGSTTGELFF
d_gene: NA; v_gene: TRBV5-8; j_gene: TRBJ2-7; abundance: NA; CDR3nt: TGTGCCAGCTATAGCCCGACGGGGTTCTACGAGCAGTACTTC; CDR3aa: CASYSPTGFYEQYF
d_gene: NA; v_gene: TRBV6-1; j_gene: TRBJ2-4; abundance: NA; CDR3nt: TGTGCCAGCATGCGGGTGGCCAAAAACATTCAGTACTTC; CDR3aa: CASMRVAKNIQYF
d_gene: TRBD2; v_gene: TRBV7-2; j_gene: TRBJ2-3; abundance: NA; CDR3nt: TGTGCCAGCAGCTTAGGGGCGGGAGTATCGGAAAGGGATACGCAGTATTTT; CDR3aa: CASSLGAGVSERDTQYF
d_gene: NA; v_gene: TRBV5-1; j_gene: TRBJ2-7; abundance: NA; CDR3nt: TGCGCCAGCAGCTTGGCTCAGGGTTCCTACGAGCAGTACTTC; CDR3aa: CASSLAQGSYEQYF
d_gene: TRBD2; v_gene: TRBV4-2; j_gene: TRBJ2-6; abundance: once; CDR3nt: TGTGCCAGCAGCGCGAGATCGGGGGGTACTGCTGGTGGGGCCAACGTCCTGACTTTC; CDR3aa: CASSARSGGTAGGANVLTF
d_gene: TRBD1; v_gene: TRBV7-6; j_gene: TRBJ2-2; abundance: once; CDR3nt: TGTGCCAGCAGCCCAAGGGACAGCAACACCGGGGAGCTGTTTTTT; CDR3aa: CASSPRDSNTGELFF
d_gene: TRBD1; v_gene: TRBV29-1; j_gene: TRBJ2-2; abundance: NA; CDR3nt: TGCAGCGTTTCTTCCCCCGGACAGGGGGCGCAGGACACCGGGGAGCTGTTTTTT; CDR3aa: CSVSSPGQGAQDTGELFF
d_gene: NA; v_gene: TRBV6-5; j_gene: TRBJ1-5; abundance: NA; CDR3nt: TGTGCCAGCAGTTACTCTGGAAAACAGCCCCAGCATTTT; CDR3aa: CASSYSGKQPQHF
d_gene: NA; v_gene: TRBV7-2; j_gene: TRBJ1-5; abundance: NA; CDR3nt: TGTGCCAGCTCAAGGAACTCAGGATTACTAGGCAATCAGCCCCAGCATTTT; CDR3aa: CASSRNSGLLGNQPQHF
d_gene: NA; v_gene: TRBV5-1; j_gene: TRBJ2-7; abundance: NA; CDR3nt: TGCGCCAGCAGCTTGGGTCCCCCGGACATAGCCTACGAGCAGTACTTC; CDR3aa: CASSLGPPDIAYEQYF
d_gene: NA; v_gene: TRBV30; j_gene: TRBJ1-3; abundance: NA; CDR3nt: TGTGCCTGGAGTAGGGGTTCTGGAAACACCATATATTTT; CDR3aa: CAWSRGSGNTIYF
d_gene: NA; v_gene: TRBV7-3; j_gene: TRBJ2-6; abundance: NA; CDR3nt: TGTGCCAGCAGCTTGAACTCTGGGGCCAACGTCCTGACTTTC; CDR3aa: CASSLNSGANVLTF